The 30 T cell receptor beta chains in this list originate from one sample, sequenced in a study of regulatory T cells in long-lasting Graves disease. Time point here: newly diagnosed GD, antithyroid drugs for less than 3 months. Following extraction of RNA from PBMCs, that RNA was used to make the TCR library. The TCR beta library used iRepertoire HTBI primers with Arm-PCR amplification of CDR3. TCRdb reprocessed the multiplex PCR reads with MiXCR, giving one entry per CDR3 protein. The repertoire has a few hundred thousand distinct CDR3 sequences, approximately 18% of them found once; the top ten carry roughly 12%. Another study also made use of these data, one on T cells in Graves' hyperthyroidism and ophthalmopathy.

The sample in question was peripheral blood mononuclear cells (PBMCs), obtained at new diagnosis, from a patient treated with antithyroid drugs. Receptors were obtained from a woman in her twenties or thirties with Graves disease.

As for this clonotype: Being one base from a much bigger clone, this may be a read error. The genes are TRBV6-5 and TRBJ2-1; 11 bases align to TRBD2. The trim removed 2 bases at V and 7 bases at J, leaving 13 bases unmatched. CDR1 and CDR2 from the germline V gene are MNHEY and SVGAGI. The CDR3 sequence is 18 residues long. This chain's CDR3 is CASSYPPSGRHIGNEQFF. The CDR3 coding sequence is TGTGCCAGCAGTTACCCTCCTAGCGGGAGGCATATCGGGAATGAGCAGTTCTTC.

This clonotype was recorded at least ten times. The rearrangement links TRBV2 to TRBJ2-2, with TRBD1 as a possible D gene (7 bases). Germline V gene sequence: CDR1 SNHLY, CDR2 FYNNEI. The CDR3 spans 16 residues. The V end lost 7 bases, the J end lost 3 bases, and 18 bases lay between the germline ends. CDR3 nucleotide sequence: TGTGCCAGCACCCGGGGGACAGCCACATACACCGGGGAGCTGTTTTTT. Amino acid sequence: CASTRGTATYTGELFF.

A remark on this clonotype: A much larger clone differs from this one at a single base, so this may be a read error. The chain couples TRBV20-1 to TRBJ2-5; tentatively, D is TRBD2 (5 bases). The germline CDR1 and CDR2 sequences are DFQATT and SNEGSKA (reference sequence). The CDR3 length is 15 residues. In DNA, the CDR3 is TGCAGTGCTAGACTGGAGGCGTCGAGTCAAGAGACCCAGTGCTTC. Residues: CSARLEASSQETQCF.

This clonotype has more than one count but fewer than ten. The chain employs TRBV9 and TRBJ2-1; TRBD2 agrees at 9 bases. Germline CDR1 is SGDLS and CDR2 is YYNGEE. V lost 0 bases, J lost 6 bases, and 4 bases stayed unmatched. The CDR3 is 15 residues long. The CDR3 reads CASSVVPSGINEQFF. CDR3 nucleotide sequence: TGTGCCAGCAGCGTAGTTCCTAGCGGGATCAATGAGCAGTTCTTC.

This chain links TRBV9 with TRBJ1-5, with a weak D call TRBD1 (5 bases). The length of the CDR3 is 15 residues. Trimming took 0 bases from V and 3 from J, leaving 10 bases between them. CDR1 SGDLS and CDR2 YYNGEE come from the germline V gene. The CDR3 DNA is TGTGCCAGCAGCGTAGGGGGGGGTTACAATCAGCCCCAGCATTTT. Translation: CASSVGGGYNQPQHF.

V usage is TRBV6-5 and J usage is TRBJ2-6; D call uncertain. The CDR3 runs to 15 residues. The germline V gene has CDR1 MNHEY and CDR2 SVGAGI. Trimming shortened V by 2 bases and J by 2 bases, and 7 bases separated the two germline ends. DNA for the CDR3: TGTGCCAGCAGTTACCATCAGCCTGGGGCCAACGTCCTGACTTTC. Its translation is CASSYHQPGANVLTF.

This clonotype was picked up many times. This rearrangement joins TRBV7-2 to TRBJ2-3, with TRBD2 matching over 8 bases. The CDR3 contains 16 residues. Germline CDR1 and CDR2: SGHTA and FQGNSA. V shed 3 bases and J 2 bases; nucleotides not matched to a gene: 7. The DNA for the CDR3 is TGTGCCAGCAGCTTCAGGAAGCGGGGGACCACAGATACGCAGTATTTT. Protein product: CASSFRKRGTTDTQYF.

This clonotype was counted ten times or more. The chain recombines TRBV25-1 with TRBJ2-1; TRBD2 agrees at 11 bases. The CDR3 is 15 amino acids. V shed 6 bases and J 6 bases; nucleotides not matched to a gene: 7. Germline values: CDR1 MGHDK, CDR2 SYGVNS. The CDR3 nucleotides read TGTGCCAGCAGCCTAGCGGGGGGACACTCCAATGAGCAGTTCTTC. This encodes CASSLAGGHSNEQFF.

This clonotype showed up many times. V gene TRBV11-3 combines with J gene TRBJ2-7; 8 nucleotides match TRBD1. The CDR3 length is 15 residues. The J segment lost 1 base and the V segment lost 5 bases, leaving 7 bases of the junction unmatched. Germline CDR1 SGHNT, CDR2 YENEEA. In nucleotides, the CDR3 is TGTGCCAGCAGCGAGGGGACAGGTCTTTCCTACGAGCAGTACTTC. Protein: CASSEGTGLSYEQYF.

In its sample, this clonotype was seen many times. The chain recombines TRBV7-6 with TRBJ2-1; 7 bases are a match to TRBD1. CDR1 SGHVS and CDR2 FNYEAQ come from the germline V gene. V dropped 3 bases and J dropped 3; count of bases not matched to a gene: 11. The CDR3 length is 17 residues. CDR3 amino acids: CASSFSPGQDRYNEQFF. The CDR3 DNA follows: TGTGCCAGCAGCTTTAGTCCCGGACAGGATCGCTACAATGAGCAGTTCTTC.

This clonotype showed up many times. The J gene is TRBJ2-1, the V gene TRBV12-3 or TRBV12-4, with 12 bases aligning to TRBD2. The trim removed 6 bases at V and 9 bases at J, leaving 6 bases unmatched. There are 14 residues in the CDR3. The CDR3 bases are TGTGCCAGCAGGCTAGCGGGGGGGCGGGGTGAGCAGTTCTTC. Translated: CASRLAGGRGEQFF.

This chain joins TRBV7-2 and TRBJ2-5, with TRBD1 matching over 10 bases. Germline loops: CDR1 SGHTA, CDR2 FQGNSA. After removal of 6 bases from V and 4 bases from J, the junction contained 8 bases not matched to a gene. This CDR3 spans 15 amino acids. The CDR3 loop is CASRLRQGARETQYF. CDR3 coding DNA: TGTGCCAGCAGGCTAAGACAGGGGGCGCGAGAGACCCAGTACTTC.

This clonotype has a count of ten or more. The chain combines TRBV12-3 or TRBV12-4 with TRBJ1-2; D gene ambiguous. This CDR3 spans 14 amino acids. The germline V and J ends were trimmed by 6 bases and 0 bases, with 11 bases remaining between them. DNA of the CDR3: TGTGCCAGCAGGCTATCCGGGACTAACTATGGCTACACCTTC. Its translation is CASRLSGTNYGYTF.

This clonotype was seen at least ten times. The rearrangement joins TRBV7-9 to TRBJ1-5; D gene unclear. Per germline, CDR1 SEHNR and CDR2 FQNEAQ (reference sequence). This CDR3 has 12 residues. Trimming pared 1 base from V and 5 bases from J, leaving 3 bases between. CDR3 DNA sequence: TGTGCCAGCAGCTTAGACTATCAGCCCCAGCATTTT. Residues: CASSLDYQPQHF.

This clonotype was detected ten times or more. The V and J genes are TRBV18 and TRBJ1-1; a possible D gene is TRBD1 (6 bases). The CDR3 contains 16 residues. V lost 6 bases and J 4 bases, leaving 21 bases between the germline ends. Germline V gives CDR1 KGHSH, CDR2 LQKENI. The CDR3 is CASSRLRGGAGTEAFF. The CDR3 DNA follows: TGTGCCAGCTCCCGACTTCGGGGGGGCGCAGGCACTGAAGCTTTCTTT.

This clonotype has at least ten counts. The rearrangement uses TRBV24-1 and TRBJ1-1; D uncertain. CDR3 size: 11 residues. CDR1 and CDR2 (germline): KGHDR, SFDVKD. With 1 base removed from V and 12 bases from J, the gap between germline ends came to 8 bases. CDR3 sequence (DNA): TGTGCCACCAGTGATTTAGGAGGGACTTTCTTT. Amino acid sequence: CATSDLGGTFF.

This clonotype was seen only once. The V call is TRBV12-3 or TRBV12-4, the J call TRBJ2-7, with no clear D. V was clipped by 8 bases and J by 2 bases, with 7 bases between them. CDR3 length: 11 amino acids. The CDR3 sequence: CASGSPYEQYF. CDR3 bases: TGTGCCAGCGGAAGTCCCTACGAGCAGTACTTC.

The V call is TRBV11-1, the J call TRBJ2-3, with 9 nucleotides matching TRBD1. Germline CDR1 is SGHAT and CDR2 is FQDESV (reference sequence). The trim removed 4 bases at V and 11 bases at J, leaving 1 base unmatched. The CDR3 totals 11 residues. The CDR3 bases are TGTGCCAGCAGCTGGGACAGGGAGCAGTATTTT. This codes for CASSWDREQYF.

This clonotype was observed many times. This CDR3 is CASRFGQGAREQYF. CDR3 nucleotides: TGTGCCAGCAGGTTCGGACAGGGGGCGAGAGAGCAGTACTTC. The genes are TRBV2 and TRBJ2-7; 11 nucleotides align to TRBD1. Trimming removed 6 bases from V and 7 bases from J; junction bases left unmatched: 8. The V gene's germline CDR1 is SNHLY and CDR2 FYNNEI. The CDR3 spans 14 residues.

This rearrangement joins TRBV12-3 or TRBV12-4 to TRBJ2-7, with D unclear. This CDR3 comprises 14 residues. Deletions cut 5 bases from V and 3 bases from J, with 14 bases between. CDR3 nucleotides: TGTGCCAGCAGTACCAGGACGGCGCTCTACGAGCAGTACTTC. It translates to CASSTRTALYEQYF.

This clonotype was observed many times. V gene TRBV28 combines with J gene TRBJ2-6; D might be TRBD1 (6 bases). The CDR3 contains 17 residues. V lost 5 bases and J 0 bases, leaving 14 bases between the germline ends. Germline CDR1 MDHEN, CDR2 SYDVKM. The CDR3 region has the DNA TGTGCCAGCAGTCGCACAGGGAGCCACTCTGGGGCCAACGTCCTGACTTTC. It encodes CASSRTGSHSGANVLTF. The whole variable domain, filled in from reference TRBV28 and TRBJ2-6, reads DVKVTQSSRYLVKRTGEKVFLECVQDMDHENMFWYRQDPGLGLRLIYFSYDVKMKEKGDIPEGYSVSREKKERFSLILESASTNQTSMYLCASSRTGSHSGANVLTFGAGSRLTVL.

The V gene is TRBV11-2, the J gene TRBJ2-2; D is perhaps TRBD1 (6 bases). CDR1 and CDR2 (germline): SGHAT, FQNNGV. Trimming removed 0 bases at V and 5 bases at J, with 22 bases between. This CDR3 spans 19 amino acids. The CDR3 nucleotides are TGTGCCAGCAGCTTAGACCCGGGTTCAGGGGCGGTGGAAACCGGGGAGCTGTTTTTT. The encoded protein is CASSLDPGSGAVETGELFF.

This clonotype was observed at least ten times. The chain is built from TRBV6-1 and TRBJ1-5, with D possibly matching TRBD1 (6 bases). Germline assignment: CDR1 MNHNS and CDR2 SASEGT. With 3 bases removed from V and 4 bases from J, the gap between germline ends came to 13 bases. The length of the CDR3 is 15 residues. The CDR3 DNA reads as TGTGCCAGCAGTGAGCAGGGGAGGGGGAATCAGCCCCAGCATTTT. Translation gives CASSEQGRGNQPQHF.

In its sample, this clonotype was seen many times. CDR3 protein: CASSLLQNTEAFF. The CDR3 DNA reads TGCGCCAGCAGCTTGTTGCAGAACACTGAAGCTTTCTTT. The chain employs TRBV5-1 and TRBJ1-1, with unresolved D. The V end lost 1 base, the J end lost 1 base, and 5 bases lay between the germline ends. The CDR3 loop spans 13 amino acids. Germline values: CDR1 SGHRS, CDR2 YFSETQ.

The chain links TRBV28 to TRBJ1-6, with unresolved D. V was clipped by 7 bases and J by 0 bases, with 16 bases between them. Per germline, CDR1 MDHEN and CDR2 SYDVKM. The length of the CDR3 is 17 residues. The CDR3 spells CASNSGVLSSYNSPLHF. Here the CDR3 DNA reads TGTGCCAGCAACTCTGGGGTCCTGAGCTCCTATAATTCACCCCTCCACTTT.

This clonotype was found many times. The chain couples TRBV3-1 to TRBJ1-3; D not resolved. Trimming shortened V by 1 base and J by 1 base, and 8 bases separated the two germline ends. Per the germline V gene, CDR1 is LGHDT and CDR2 is YNNKEL (reference sequence). This CDR3 region has 15 residues. The CDR3 region is CASSQVGQSGNTIYF. CDR3 nucleotide sequence: TGTGCCAGCAGCCAAGTGGGTCAATCTGGAAACACCATATATTTT.

V is TRBV5-1 and J is TRBJ2-1; D remains ambiguous. Germline-derived CDR1 and CDR2 are SGHRS and YFSETQ. Trimming took off 4 bases at V and 7 bases at J, with 18 bases between the two ends. CDR3 size: 15 residues. The CDR3 DNA reads as TGCGCCAGCAGCAAACCGGGCCGAACGGCGAATGAGCAGTTCTTC. Translation gives CASSKPGRTANEQFF.

This clonotype was picked up many times. The V and J genes are TRBV10-3 and TRBJ2-3; D unresolved. The CDR3 is 13 residues long. V lost 6 bases to trimming and J lost 0 bases, with 7 bases between them. Germline V gene lookup returns CDR1 ENHRY and CDR2 SYGVKD. In DNA form, the CDR3 reads TGTGCCATCAGGAATCCTAGCACAGATACGCAGTATTTT. Its protein product is CAIRNPSTDTQYF.

This clonotype occurred many times. The chain employs TRBV6-1 and TRBJ2-3; the match to TRBD1 covers 8 bases. This CDR3 is built from 16 residues. With V trimmed by 4 bases and J by 3 bases, 9 bases remained unmatched. Germline CDR1 is MNHNS and CDR2 is SASEGT. CDR3 DNA: TGTGCCAGCAGTGGATCACAGGGGGATGTGACAGATACGCAGTATTTT. It is translated as CASSGSQGDVTDTQYF.

The chain combines TRBV4-1 with TRBJ2-1; TRBD1 aligns across 9 bases. The CDR3 has 15 amino acids. Trimming took 2 bases from V and 4 from J; bases not matched to a gene: 3. The V gene's germline CDR1 is MGHRA and CDR2 YSYEKL. DNA of the CDR3: TGCGCCAGCAGCCAACCGGGACAGGGATACAATGAGCAGTTCTTC. It is translated as CASSQPGQGYNEQFF.